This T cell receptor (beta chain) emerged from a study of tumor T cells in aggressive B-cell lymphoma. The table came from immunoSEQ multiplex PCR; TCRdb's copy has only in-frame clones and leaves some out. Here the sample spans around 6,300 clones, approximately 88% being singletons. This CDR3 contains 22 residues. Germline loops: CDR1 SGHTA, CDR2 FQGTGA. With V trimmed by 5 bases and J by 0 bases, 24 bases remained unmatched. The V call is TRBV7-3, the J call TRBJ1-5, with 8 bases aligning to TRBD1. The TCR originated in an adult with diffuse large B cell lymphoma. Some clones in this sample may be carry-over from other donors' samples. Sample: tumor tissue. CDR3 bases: TGTGCCAGCAGCCTAGGGTTATTCCGGACTACACAGGGGGTGAATAGCAATCAGCCCCAGCATTTT. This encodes CASSLGLFRTTQGVNSNQPQHF.